The 3 T cell receptor beta chains presented below share a single source sample, sequenced in a study of T cell responses to AZD1222 COVID-19 vaccine. The assay was immunoSEQ multiplex PCR, and TCRdb's table has in-frame clones only and misses some. Of over 100,000 clones listed, around 87% are singletons. The sequences come from peripheral blood, collected 28 days after the second AZD1222 dose. These receptor sequences come from an adult who received the AZD1222 COVID-19 vaccine.

J is TRBJ2-7 and V is TRBV14; D remains ambiguous. Germline CDR1 reads SGHDN; CDR2 reads FVKESK. This CDR3 spans 12 amino acids. Trimming left V 8 bases short and J 2 bases short, with 10 bases between. The CDR3 DNA is TGTGCCAGCTCACCAACCCCCTACGAGCAGTACTTC. Protein sequence: CASSPTPYEQYF.

This chain connects TRBV6-2 or TRBV6-3 to TRBJ2-1; no firm D call. The CDR3 spans 13 residues. The V end was cut by 4 bases, the J end by 4 bases, with 8 bases between. Germline-derived CDR1 and CDR2 are MNHEY and SVGEGT. In DNA form, the CDR3 reads TGTGCCAGCAGTTTCGAGAAGTACAATGAGCAGTTCTTC. This encodes CASSFEKYNEQFF.

A word on this clone: Relative to the germline gene, one junction end is altered; a read error may explain this. Other DNA sequences from this sample encode an identical CDR3 as well. The rearrangement joins TRBV6-5 to TRBJ2-7, with 8 bases that match TRBD2. The CDR3 covers 15 residues. The germline CDR1 and CDR2 sequences are MNHEY and SVGAGI. The CDR3 is CATKSPTRGGNEQYF. Written as DNA, the CDR3 is TGTGCCACCAAGAGCCCGACCCGGGGGGGAAACGAACAGTACTTC.